Sequencing of this TCR beta chain was carried out in a study of T cell responses to AZD1222 COVID-19 vaccine. Generated by immunoSEQ multiplex PCR, the TCRdb table keeps only in-frame clones and is missing some. The sample comprises about 150,000 clones, approximately 89% of which are singletons, and approximately 4.4% rests with the top ten. The sample in question was peripheral blood, obtained on day 0 of AZD1222 vaccination. The clonotype originates from an adult in good health.

The DNA of the CDR3 is TGTGCCAGCAGCACACCAGGGCCTGGGGAGACCCAGTACTTC. It is translated as CASSTPGPGETQYF. This chain connects TRBV5-4 to TRBJ2-5; tentative D call: TRBD1 (5 bases). Per germline, CDR1 SGHNT and CDR2 YYREEE (reference sequence). The CDR3 consists of 14 residues. V was trimmed by 4 bases and J by 5 bases, leaving 15 bases between them.